These 7 T cell receptor beta chains originate from one sample sequenced in a study of untreated major depressive disorder. Whole-study results and caveats: CD4+ T cells from depressed patients used TRBV05-01 (Vbeta 5.1) more often than controls.

These receptors lack a known antigen. TCRdb keeps only in-frame clones here, not all; method: immunoSEQ multiplex PCR. The sample lists about 25,000 clones; about 89% were seen once. What was sequenced was CD4+ T cells from PBMCs. These receptors originate from a woman aged 25 to 45 with major depressive disorder.

The chain recombines TRBV28 with TRBJ1-2; TRBD1 agrees at 10 bases. Germline loops: CDR1 MDHEN, CDR2 SYDVKM. The CDR3 covers 14 residues. V lost 5 bases and J lost 4; bases outside the gene matches: 4. The CDR3 coding sequence is TGTGCCAGCAGTGTCGACAGGGGGCTCTATGGCTACACCTTC. It yields the protein CASSVDRGLYGYTF.

V is TRBV5-1 and J is TRBJ2-3; TRBD2 aligns across 9 bases. CDR3 length equals 18 residues. Germline CDR1 and CDR2: SGHRS and YFSETQ. Trimming took 2 bases from V and 0 from J; bases not matched to a gene: 10. The CDR3 DNA reads TGCGCCAGCAGCTTCCAAAGCCTAGCGGGGAGCAGCACAGATACGCAGTATTTT. This codes for CASSFQSLAGSSTDTQYF.

This chain joins TRBV19 and TRBJ1-2; D uncertain. In germline, CDR1 is LNHDA, CDR2 SQIVND (reference sequence). V was shortened by 3 bases and J by 4 bases, with 9 bases between the two germline ends. This CDR3 spans 13 amino acids. CDR3 sequence: CASSMEQLYGYTF. CDR3 DNA sequence: TGTGCCAGTAGTATGGAACAACTCTATGGCTACACCTTC.

The chain is built from TRBV19 and TRBJ2-5; the match to TRBD2 covers 12 bases. Germline V CDR1 and CDR2: LNHDA, SQIVND (reference sequence). This CDR3 has 14 residues. Germline trimming cut 6 bases from V and 3 bases from J; bases unmatched to any gene: 2. The CDR3 coding sequence is TGTGCCAGTAGACGACTAGCGGGGGAAGAGACCCAGTACTTC. Protein sequence: CASRRLAGEETQYF.

The rearrangement joins TRBV2 to TRBJ1-6; D is possibly TRBD1 (6 bases). Germline V gene lookup returns CDR1 SNHLY and CDR2 FYNNEI. The length of the CDR3 is 14 residues. Trimming stripped 9 bases from V and 4 bases from J, with 13 bases between. CDR3 amino acids: CASQQGIYNSPLHF. In DNA form, the CDR3 reads TGTGCCAGTCAACAGGGAATTTATAATTCACCCCTCCACTTT.

The rearrangement joins TRBV6-7 to TRBJ2-3, with no clear D. Being an ORF, TRBV6-7 has a function that is uncertain. The CDR3 length is 14 residues. With 3 bases removed from V and 2 bases from J, the gap between germline ends came to 9 bases. This chain's CDR3 is CASSYRRSTDTQYF. As DNA, the CDR3 is TGTGCCAGCAGTTATCGTCGTTCCACAGATACGCAGTATTTT.

The chain joins TRBV29-1 to TRBJ2-5, with a tentative D call TRBD2 (5 bases). Germline V gene data show CDR1 as SQVTM and CDR2 as ANQGSEA. CDR3 size: 13 residues. Trimming cost V 4 bases and J 3 bases, with 12 bases left between them. The CDR3 region is CSVVLLREETQYF. CDR3 DNA sequence: TGCAGCGTTGTTTTGCTGCGGGAAGAGACCCAGTACTTC.